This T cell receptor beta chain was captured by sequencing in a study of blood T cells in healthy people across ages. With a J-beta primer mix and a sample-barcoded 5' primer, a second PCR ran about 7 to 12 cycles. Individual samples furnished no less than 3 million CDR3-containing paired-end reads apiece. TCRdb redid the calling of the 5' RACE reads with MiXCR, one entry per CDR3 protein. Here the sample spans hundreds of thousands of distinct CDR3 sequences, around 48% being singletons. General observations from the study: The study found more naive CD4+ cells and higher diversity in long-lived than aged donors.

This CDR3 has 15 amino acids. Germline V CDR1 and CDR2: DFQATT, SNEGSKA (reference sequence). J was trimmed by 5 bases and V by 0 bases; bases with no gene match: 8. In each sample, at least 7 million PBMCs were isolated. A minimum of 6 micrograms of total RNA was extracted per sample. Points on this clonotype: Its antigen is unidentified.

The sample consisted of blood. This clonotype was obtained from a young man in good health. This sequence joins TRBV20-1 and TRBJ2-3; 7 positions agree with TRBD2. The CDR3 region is CSARDPGLFKDTQYF. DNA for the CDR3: TGCAGTGCTAGAGATCCGGGACTATTCAAAGATACGCAGTATTTT.